Here is one TCR beta chain with its context. Its cognate antigen has yet to be identified. No base quality values were provided; no much bigger clone lies one nucleotide off. The sample originates from a study of cytomegalovirus exposure and HLA in healthy donors (TCRdb year 2017). Background for the entire study: An earlier analysis of more than 550 of the donors reported around 280 Gb of sequence data and 100 million to 120 million unique TCR beta sequences obtained from approximately 180 million T cells. An early release covering some 640 HLA-typed donors comprised about 300 gigabases of sequencing data and tens of millions of unique TCR sequences. Among the 398 genotyped donors, around 79% belonged to the genetic ancestry cluster associated with self-reported Caucasian donors. The study aimed to test whether cataloging public T cell receptors could reveal signatures of past pathogen exposure. The study used immunosequencing to profile the T cell repertoires of 600 to 850 subjects and linked those repertoires to cytomegalovirus serostatus. Along with the approximately 700-subject first cohort, a separate validation cohort of some 130 different subjects was used. To predict cytomegalovirus infection status, the study brought together high-throughput TCR immunosequencing, statistical association of individual TCRs with disease status, and machine learning. In a later analysis, previously published TCR beta repertoires from fewer than 750 donors were re-analyzed and high-resolution HLA genotyping was added so that TCR occurrence patterns could be studied. Rather than drawing on any new phenotypic data, the later analysis identified candidate immune exposures from TCR beta sequences and the way those sequences occurred across donors. In an earlier analysis of a few hundred of the donors, high-throughput TCR beta sequencing was used to judge whether each TCR beta V gene segment behaved as functional or pseudogenic. Alongside the repertoire data, information on donor age, sex, ethnicity and CMV serostatus was compiled. Genome-wide SNP genotypes for about 65% of the 666 donors were used in a later genetic analysis, which treated that subset as a discovery cohort. All discovery cohort repertoires had been generated using a single sequencing platform. Class I and class II HLA loci were covered by the typing at four-digit resolution. Typing coverage varied by locus: 629-630 donors for A, B, C, DRB1 and DQB1; 522 for DQA1; more than 600 for DPA1; fewer than 480 for DPB1. Four to six DR-DQ haplotypes were handled as single units for association and clustering, since linkage in the cohort was strong. Across some 400 genotyped donors of the cohort, an average of about 250,000 unique TCR beta nucleotide sequences per donor were sequenced, and 15% to 20% of those sequences were non-productive.

The library was prepared using the immunoSEQ multiplex PCR assay. A mixture of 60 forward primers for TCR Vbeta segments and 13 reverse primers for TCR Jbeta segments was used in the multiplex PCR. Amplification of the CDR3 region of rearranged TCR beta genes was performed with a multiplex PCR assay on genomic DNA. On the Illumina HiSeq System, the amplified TCR beta libraries were sequenced as 87-base-pair reads. For the original study's pipeline: A later analysis tallied roughly 80 million unique TCR beta chains across the 600 to 700 repertoires, and approximately 11 million of those chains were shared by two or more donors. A nearest-neighbor algorithm error-corrected the raw reads and collapsed the reads into unique sequences, merging closely related sequences to remove PCR and sequencing errors. To assign V, D and J gene segments, CDR3 sequences were aligned to IMGT reference sequences. Each retained sequence needed at least a six-nucleotide match to both a V gene segment and a J gene segment. Rearrangements were classified as productive when the CDR3 lacked stop codons and remained in frame with V and J, and all other rearrangements were classified as non-productive. Following IMGT convention, CDR3 was defined as the stretch from the second conserved V-encoded cysteine to the conserved J-encoded phenylalanine. In an earlier analysis of roughly 580 of the donors, sequences lacking an unambiguous match to a single V gene segment were excluded. An earlier analysis of almost 600 of the donors classified V segments as functional when productive rearrangements were above 56.7% and as segregating when the standard deviation between donors was above 5%. A statistical classification framework was developed to diagnose cytomegalovirus status using the catalog of TCR beta chain sequences. In a later analysis, V and J genes were assigned by comparing TCR nucleotide sequences against IMGT/GENE-DB human TR gene sequences. The TCRdist pipeline was used in a later analysis to assign CDR3 sequences and most-parsimonious VDJ recombination scenarios. In a later analysis, every TCR beta chain was defined by the combination of its CDR3 amino acid sequence and its V-gene family, and reads without a unique V-gene family were dropped. To address suspected cross-contamination and a sequencing artifact, a later analysis removed roughly 580 highly shared, low-generation-probability nucleotide sequences. A later analysis calculated a clonal expansion index for each public chain from normalized within-repertoire ranks of inferred template counts. In a later analysis, generation probabilities were computed using a VDJ recombination model fitted to out-of-frame rearrangements, and the results were checked against IGoR. A later analysis scored TCR-TCR, TCR-HLA and TCR-CMV co-occurrence with hypergeometric tests, applying a repertoire-size bias correction to TCR pairs. In a later analysis, false discovery rates were estimated by permuting HLA or CMV assignments 20 times. In a later analysis, co-occurring TCRs were grouped with DBSCAN, and TCRdist sequence similarity was added when clustering was performed within HLA-allele-positive subsets. Repertoires with fewer than 30,000 or more than 120,000 public chains, plus five repertoires with anomalous nucleotide sharing, were excluded from co-occurrence clustering. TCRdb stores this immuneACCESS table with in-frame sequences only. Part of the clones is absent; in the studies checked, under half of the shortfall reflects unresolved V genes, and no reason is known for the rest. V, J and clone size derive from that table, while D and trimming were established from the DNA sequence. The sample records approximately 200,000 clones, about four fifths of which are singletons. The top ten clones comprise about 0.092% of the sample.

The study at large found these results: Compared with equally common non-associated chains, HLA-associated TCR beta chains in a later analysis were more clonally expanded and had lower generation probabilities. Roughly uniform sequencing depth across donors was assumed in presence/absence analyses, although this assumption may not hold. In both the original and validation cohorts, the classifier was reported to diagnose cytomegalovirus status with high specificity and sensitivity. In vitro tests confirmed that a few of the cytomegalovirus-associated TCR beta chains recognize cytomegalovirus antigens. Some IMGT-functional V segments, including TRBV6-2 and TRBV6-3, could not be told apart with the 87-base-pair reads, so those segments were excluded. A further reported finding was that TCR beta sequences accurately predicted the HLA-A and HLA-B alleles for most subjects in the first cohort. This cohort had only TCR beta chains sequenced, and the lack of alpha or paired-chain data limited which features could be detected. A cluster of highly shared sequence variants was judged likely to represent a technical artifact of the sequencing pipeline. Correlated functional status among segregating V segments might reflect linkage disequilibrium, but an unknown experimental factor could not be ruled out. Because some donors lacked HLA typing at each locus, the association tests relied only on the typed subset. Broadly in line with IMGT annotations, most TCR beta V segments showed up in productive rearrangements about 87% or about 30% of the time in an earlier analysis of roughly 590 of the donors. The earlier analysis of 587 of the donors excluded seventeen rarely observed V segments, including chromosome 9 orphons, because counts were too low. A later analysis found that most CMV-associated TCR beta chains appeared HLA-restricted, with HLA associations seemingly driven largely by CMV exposure. Specific HLA alleles were associated with roughly 16,000 TCR beta sequences at a false discovery rate of 0.05 in a later analysis. When HLA alleles, especially DR and DQ, strongly co-occurred, TCR associations were difficult to assign to individual alleles. In the study, about 150 TCR beta chains were listed as associated with cytomegalovirus. It was suggested by the authors that the approach could potentially be generalized to other disease states and immunological phenotypes. Across donors, most TCR sequences were observed very rarely, whereas some public TCRs were present in many individuals. In a later analysis, several top co-occurrence clusters were reported to appear linked to parvovirus B19, influenza, CMV and Epstein-Barr virus. In a later analysis, TCR association rates were found to vary across HLA loci, with the most associated TCRs seen for DRB1 alleles and the fewest for HLA-C alleles. For the cohort, immune exposure information was limited to CMV serostatus. According to a later genetic analysis, donors in an Asian-associated ancestry cluster had fewer N-insertions in productive TCRs than the roughly 700-donor mean. A later genetic analysis associated a missense DCLRE1C variant with V-gene and J-gene trimming of TCR beta chains, and an independent cohort replicated the association.

The cohort comprised some 730 healthy bone marrow donors. At the time of sampling, every cohort member was nominally healthy, though immune exposures that went unrecorded were likely present. The donor tested CMV seronegative and was one of the 352 seronegative cohort members. Every donor gave a peripheral blood sample, and the peripheral blood mononuclear cells from that sample were used for TCR beta sequencing. The Qiagen DNeasy Blood Extraction Kit was used to extract genomic DNA from the blood cell samples. V loses 4 bases of germline sequence and J loses 7 bases, and the interval between the two ends is 11 bases. The CDR3 has 12 amino acids, counting the end cysteine and phenylalanine. The CDR3 DNA has 36 bases and is translated from base 1. Based on the germline V gene (reference sequence), the CDR1 and CDR2 sequences are SEHNR and FQNEAQ.

The sequenced material came from PBMCs. The clonotype originates from a boy aged 2 to 10 in good health and CMV-seronegative. The V and J segments used are TRBV7-9 and TRBJ2-7, with no confident D gene call. CDR3 sequence: CASSSVAEEQYF. The bases are TGTGCCAGCAGCTCGGTAGCCGAAGAGCAGTACTTC. Where the CDR3 stops, the reference TRBV7-9 and TRBJ2-7 genes take over; the full variable domain is DTGVSQNPRHKITKRGQNVTFRCDPISEHNRLYWYRQTLGQGPEFLTYFQNEAQLEKSRLLSDRFSAERPKGSFSTLEIQRTEQGDSAMYLCASSSVAEEQYFGPGTRLTVT.